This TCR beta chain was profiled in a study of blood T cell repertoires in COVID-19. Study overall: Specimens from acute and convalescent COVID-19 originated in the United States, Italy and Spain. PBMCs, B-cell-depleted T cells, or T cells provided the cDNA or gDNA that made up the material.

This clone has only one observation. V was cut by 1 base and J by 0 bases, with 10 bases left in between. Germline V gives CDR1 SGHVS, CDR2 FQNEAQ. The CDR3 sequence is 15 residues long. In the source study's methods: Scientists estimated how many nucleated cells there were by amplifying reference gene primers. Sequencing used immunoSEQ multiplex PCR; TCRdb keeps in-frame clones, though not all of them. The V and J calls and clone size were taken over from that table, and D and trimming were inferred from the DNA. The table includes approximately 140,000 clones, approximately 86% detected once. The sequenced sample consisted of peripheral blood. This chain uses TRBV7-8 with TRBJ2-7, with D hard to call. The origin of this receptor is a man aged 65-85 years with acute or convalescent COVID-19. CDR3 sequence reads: CASSLEETPSYEQYF. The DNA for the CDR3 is TGTGCCAGCAGCTTAGAAGAGACACCCTCCTACGAGCAGTACTTC.